Following are 31 T cell receptor beta chains from one sample sequenced in a study of blood T cells in healthy people across ages. Then a second PCR, running roughly 7 to 11 cycles, was carried out with a sample-barcoded 5' primer and a J-beta primer mix. TCRdb itself ran the 5' RACE reads through MiXCR, one entry per CDR3 protein. This sample has 700,000 to 950,000 distinct CDR3 sequences, with roughly 45% found just once. Source material: blood. The receptors originated from a woman aged 55-69 years in good health.

There are a few counts of this clonotype. The chain carries TRBV18 and TRBJ1-2; D gene ambiguous. Germline loops: CDR1 KGHSH, CDR2 LQKENI. This CDR3 is 15 amino acids long. V lost 0 bases and J lost 9, with 17 bases in between. CDR3: CASSPPMLGGGSYTF. The CDR3 DNA is TGTGCCAGCTCACCACCGATGTTGGGAGGCGGGAGCTACACCTTC.

The chain is built from TRBV4-1 and TRBJ1-3; a weak D match, TRBD1 (6 bases). The CDR3 loop spans 15 amino acids. The V end lost 0 bases, the J end lost 7 bases, and 13 bases lay between the germline ends. Germline CDR1 MGHRA, CDR2 YSYEKL. The CDR3 protein is CASSQDLGAGNTIYF. The CDR3 DNA reads TGCGCCAGCAGCCAAGATTTGGGGGCCGGGAACACCATATATTTT.

This clonotype appeared a single time. One end of the junction does not line up with germline, which may come from a read error. V is TRBV5-1 and J is TRBJ2-1; D is possibly TRBD2 (6 bases). Germline loops: CDR1 SGHRS, CDR2 YFSETQ. This CDR3 is 15 amino acids long. The CDR3 DNA sequence: TGCGCCTGCAGCTTGGAGGGCCATTCCTACAATGAGCAGTTCTTC. Translation: CACSLEGHSYNEQFF.

This chain connects TRBV20-1 to TRBJ2-5; 13 bases are shared with TRBD2. The CDR3 spans 14 residues. Germline V gives CDR1 DFQATT, CDR2 SNEGSKA (reference sequence). J gave up 13 bases and V 5 bases, and 13 bases lay outside the gene matches. This chain's CDR3 is CSAFSTSGGPPGYF. The CDR3 DNA is TGCAGTGCTTTTTCGACTAGCGGGGGGCCCCCCGGGTACTTC.

This clonotype has a single count. This chain connects TRBV3-1 to TRBJ2-7; TRBD1 might be the D (5 bases). The CDR3 loop spans 14 amino acids. CDR1 LGHDT and CDR2 YNNKEL come from the germline V gene (reference sequence). Between the trimmed V and J ends, which lost 1 base and 3 bases, there was a span of 10 bases. As DNA, the CDR3 is TGTGCCAGCAGCCAAGGGGGCGGATACTACGAGCAGTACTTC. Its translation is CASSQGGGYYEQYF.

Of note for this clonotype: This clone may be a read error of a much larger clone one base away. V usage is TRBV7-2 and J usage is TRBJ2-3; D remains ambiguous. CDR3 length equals 14 residues. Trimming stripped 1 base from V and 6 bases from J, with 11 bases between. From germline, CDR1 is SGHTA and CDR2 FQGNSA. The CDR3, as DNA: TGTGCCAGCAGCTTAGTGGCGAGAGTGGATACGCAGTATTTT. Translation gives CASSLVARVDTQYF.

A remark on this clonotype: This may be a read error, as it is one base from a much larger clone. This chain uses TRBV4-1 with TRBJ2-7; possible D gene TRBD2, 7 bases. Trimming took 0 bases from V and 6 from J, leaving 18 bases between them. CDR3 size: 16 residues. CDR1 and CDR2 (germline): MGHRA, YSYEKL. The CDR3 here is CASSQDWGGPACEQYF. CDR3 bases: TGCGCCAGCAGCCAAGATTGGGGGGGCCCAGCTTGCGAGCAGTACTTC.

This clonotype showed up many times. The CDR3 reads CASSRLEETQYF. DNA for the CDR3: TGTGCCAGCAGCAGGTTAGAAGAGACCCAGTACTTC. The chain joins TRBV7-2 to TRBJ2-5, with D hard to call. This CDR3 is 12 amino acids long. Trimming stripped 5 bases from V and 3 bases from J, with 7 bases between. Germline V gene sequence: CDR1 SGHTA, CDR2 FQGNSA.

This clonotype was seen a handful of times. The rearrangement uses TRBV7-2 and TRBJ2-5; tentatively, D is TRBD1 or TRBD2 (5 bases each). CDR1 SGHTA and CDR2 FQGNSA come from the germline V gene. The CDR3 length is 15 residues. Trimming pared 5 bases from V and 7 bases from J, leaving 20 bases between. As DNA, the CDR3 is TGTGCCAGCAGCCTCCGGGACGTCTCTCTCGGGACCCAGTACTTC. Translation gives CASSLRDVSLGTQYF.

The CDR3 coding sequence is TGCGCCAGCAGCTCCCAGGGGGTCGAGAACACCGGGGAGCTGTTTTTT. Residues: CASSSQGVENTGELFF. This chain joins TRBV5-1 and TRBJ2-2; 7 bases are a match to TRBD1. The CDR3 contains 16 residues. With 3 bases clipped from V and 1 base from J, the junction kept 6 bases outside the gene matches. Per germline, CDR1 SGHRS and CDR2 YFSETQ. Supplemented by reference TRBV5-1 and TRBJ2-2, the full variable domain reads KAGVTQTPRYLIKTRGQQVTLSCSPISGHRSVSWYQQTPGQGLQFLFEYFSETQRNKGNFPGRFSGRQFSNSRSEMNVSTLELGDSALYLCASSSQGVENTGELFFGEGSRLTVL.

The chain uses TRBV2 and TRBJ2-5; 8 bases map to TRBD2. The J call is doubtful: the DNA matches TRBJ2-7 better. This CDR3 region has 13 residues. From germline, CDR1 is SNHLY and CDR2 FYNNEI. Here the CDR3 DNA reads TGTGCCAGCAGGGGGACTAGTCAAGACGAGCAGTACTTC. As protein: CASRGTSQDEQYF.

This clonotype has ten or more counts. V is TRBV7-2 and J is TRBJ2-3, with no clear D. In germline, CDR1 is SGHTA, CDR2 FQGNSA. CDR3 length: 14 residues. V was cut by 1 base and J by 4 bases, with 9 bases left in between. The CDR3 spells CASSLVSGADTQYF. The CDR3 coding sequence is TGTGCCAGCAGCTTAGTGTCTGGCGCAGATACGCAGTATTTT.

The rearrangement uses TRBV6-5 and TRBJ2-7, with TRBD2 matching 13 bases. The DNA end lines up better with TRBJ2-5; the J call may be wrong. Germline assignment: CDR1 MNHEY and CDR2 SVGAGI. This CDR3 is built from 15 residues. CDR3: CASSAGTSGVKTQYF. In nucleotides, the CDR3 is TGTGCCAGCAGTGCCGGGACTAGCGGGGTTAAGACCCAGTACTTC.

The table lists this clonotype with a few counts. V and J are TRBV5-6 and TRBJ1-4; D is possibly TRBD1 (5 bases). V dropped 0 bases and J dropped 8 bases, with 11 bases sitting between them. This CDR3 contains 14 residues. Germline V gene sequence: CDR1 SGHDT, CDR2 YYEEEE. The CDR3 sequence is CASSLAGRREKLFF. The CDR3, as DNA: TGTGCCAGCAGCTTGGCAGGGAGGCGGGAAAAACTGTTTTTT.

The genes are TRBV7-2 and TRBJ2-5; D is possibly TRBD2 (7 bases). V lost 1 base and J 7 bases, leaving 19 bases between the germline ends. This CDR3 contains 16 residues. The V gene's germline CDR1 is SGHTA and CDR2 FQGNSA. The CDR3 is CASSLGSQGGSGTQYF. For the CDR3, the DNA is TGTGCCAGCAGCTTAGGTTCACAGGGAGGGAGCGGGACCCAGTACTTC.

This clonotype was detected many times. The genes are TRBV14 and TRBJ2-1; D could derive from TRBD1 or TRBD2 (6 bases each). Trimming took 0 bases from V and 0 from J, leaving 12 bases between them. This CDR3 comprises 17 residues. Germline loops: CDR1 SGHDN, CDR2 FVKESK. CDR3 nucleotides: TGTGCCAGCAGCCAAGATCCGAAGGGGGGCTCCTACAATGAGCAGTTCTTC. Its translation is CASSQDPKGGSYNEQFF.

The chain employs TRBV20-1 and TRBJ2-7; maybe TRBD1 (6 bases). Looked up from germline, CDR1 is DFQATT and CDR2 is SNEGSKA (reference sequence). This CDR3 has 16 residues. Trimming stripped 3 bases from V and 2 bases from J, with 20 bases between. CDR3 region: CSASSSRGQWTYEQYF. Here the CDR3 DNA reads TGCAGTGCTAGCAGCAGTCGCGGACAGTGGACCTACGAGCAGTACTTC.

V usage is TRBV25-1 and J usage is TRBJ2-1; tentative D call: TRBD2 (5 bases). There are 13 residues in the CDR3. Germline V gene sequence: CDR1 MGHDK, CDR2 SYGVNS. V was pared by 6 bases and J by 8 bases, with 14 bases between. The CDR3 loop reads CASRLVGAYEQFF. The CDR3, as DNA: TGTGCCAGCAGGCTAGTGGGAGCGTATGAGCAGTTCTTC.

This clonotype was seen a single time. The genes are TRBV6-5 and TRBJ2-7; no clear D. CDR1 is MNHEY, CDR2 SVGAGI, per germline. The V and J ends lost 2 bases and 2 bases respectively, with 10 bases between them. CDR3 length: 14 amino acids. The CDR3 loop reads CASSYATGTYEQYF. CDR3 nucleotide sequence: TGTGCCAGCAGTTACGCGACCGGAACCTACGAGCAGTACTTC.

This chain joins TRBV6-1 and TRBJ2-1, with 7 bases matching TRBD2. The V segment lost 3 bases and the J segment 7 bases; nucleotides outside the gene matches: 9. From germline, CDR1 is MNHNS and CDR2 SASEGT. The CDR3 is 15 residues long. CDR3 sequence reads: CASSDWASGRNEQFF. The CDR3 DNA reads as TGTGCCAGCAGTGATTGGGCTAGCGGAAGGAATGAGCAGTTCTTC.

The genes are TRBV3-1 and TRBJ2-2; possibly TRBD1 for D (5 bases). This CDR3 contains 17 residues. V gave up 0 bases and J gave up 5 bases, with 16 bases separating them. Per the germline V gene, CDR1 is LGHDT and CDR2 is YNNKEL (reference sequence). As DNA, the CDR3 is TGTGCCAGCAGCCAAGAAGTCGCAACAGGAGTAACCGGGGAGCTGTTTTTT. Translated, it gives CASSQEVATGVTGELFF.

Details on this clonotype: A much more abundant neighbour one base away suggests this may be a read error. The rearrangement joins TRBV12-3 or TRBV12-4 to TRBJ2-7; D is unresolved. V lost 6 bases, J lost 3 bases, and 9 bases lay in between. The CDR3 extends over 12 amino acids. Written as DNA, the CDR3 is TGTGCCAGCAGGCGAGAAATCTACGAGCAGTACTTC. Translating gives CASRREIYEQYF.

This clonotype has a count of ten or more. V usage is TRBV6-5 and J usage is TRBJ2-5, with a possible D match to TRBD1 (6 bases). The CDR3 is 14 amino acids. Germline loops: CDR1 MNHEY, CDR2 SVGAGI. The V end was cut by 4 bases, the J end by 1 base, with 10 bases between. CDR3 in DNA: TGTGCCAGCAGTTTGGGACAAATCCAAGAGACCCAGTACTTC. Amino acid sequence: CASSLGQIQETQYF.

This sequence joins TRBV27 and TRBJ1-4; TRBD1 is a possible D gene (6 bases). Germline CDR1 MNHEY, CDR2 SMNVEV (reference sequence). Trimming took 7 bases from V and 8 from J, leaving 14 bases between them. The CDR3 runs 13 residues. As DNA, the CDR3 is TGTGCCAGCACTGGCCAGGGGCAGGAAAAACTGTTTTTT. It specifies CASTGQGQEKLFF.

This clonotype was counted many times. The V call is TRBV7-9, the J call TRBJ2-3, with D tentatively TRBD1 (6 bases). The V end was cut by 6 bases, the J end by 2 bases, with 15 bases between. The CDR3 spans 15 residues. Germline-derived CDR1 and CDR2 are SEHNR and FQNEAQ (reference sequence). The CDR3 DNA reads TGTGCCAGCAGTCCTACAGGGTTCTCCACAGATACGCAGTATTTT. Translated, it gives CASSPTGFSTDTQYF.

In its sample, this clonotype was seen many times. The rearrangement joins TRBV20-1 to TRBJ1-4; 9 positions match TRBD1. Germline CDR1 reads DFQATT; CDR2 reads SNEGSKA (reference sequence). J was trimmed by 4 bases and V by 3 bases; bases with no gene match: 12. The CDR3 totals 17 residues. CDR3 in DNA: TGCAGTGCTAGTGCAAGGGGACAGGGACGGGGTAATGAAAAACTGTTTTTT. Residues: CSASARGQGRGNEKLFF.

The genes are TRBV7-3 and TRBJ2-1; D unclear. The CDR3 spans 13 residues. The ends were cut back, 1 base at V and 7 bases at J, with 8 bases in the middle. CDR1 SGHTA and CDR2 FQGTGA come from the germline V gene. CDR3 sequence reads: CASSLNLGNEQFF. CDR3 in DNA: TGTGCCAGCAGCTTAAATTTAGGGAATGAGCAGTTCTTC.

V and J are TRBV4-3 and TRBJ1-5; D remains unclear. The V end lost 1 base, the J end lost 3 bases, and 10 bases lay between the germline ends. In germline, CDR1 is LGHNA, CDR2 YSLEER. The CDR3 sequence is 15 residues long. The CDR3 nucleotides are TGCGCCAGCAGCCAAGTCATCGGGGACAATCAGCCCCAGCATTTT. It yields the protein CASSQVIGDNQPQHF.

This chain links TRBV7-3 with TRBJ1-2; 7 bases match TRBD1. J lost 6 bases, V lost 5 bases, and 15 bases had no gene match. Germline loops: CDR1 SGHTA, CDR2 FQGTGA. CDR3 length: 16 residues. CDR3 nucleotide sequence: TGTGCCAGCAGCCGTGGAAACGACAGGGTAGTTCATGGCTACACCTTC. Protein: CASSRGNDRVVHGYTF.

This sequence joins TRBV7-3 and TRBJ2-1, with 11 bases fitting TRBD1. Per the germline V gene, CDR1 is SGHTA and CDR2 is FQGTGA. The CDR3 covers 21 residues. V lost 3 bases, J lost 3 bases, and 19 bases stayed unmatched. The CDR3 spells CASSLGFGTGGNNSIYNEQFF. The CDR3 DNA is TGTGCCAGCAGCTTGGGGTTTGGGACAGGGGGGAACAATAGCATCTACAATGAGCAGTTCTTC.

Turning to this clonotype: At one of its ends the junction is not consistent with the germline gene, which may arise from a read error. This rearrangement joins TRBV27 to TRBJ1-6; no clear D. CDR1 and CDR2 from the germline V gene are MNHEY and SMNVEV (reference sequence). The CDR3 covers 13 residues. CDR3 region: CASSLGIGIPPHF. CDR3 DNA sequence: TGTGCCAGCAGTTTAGGAATTGGGATCCCCCCCCACTTT.